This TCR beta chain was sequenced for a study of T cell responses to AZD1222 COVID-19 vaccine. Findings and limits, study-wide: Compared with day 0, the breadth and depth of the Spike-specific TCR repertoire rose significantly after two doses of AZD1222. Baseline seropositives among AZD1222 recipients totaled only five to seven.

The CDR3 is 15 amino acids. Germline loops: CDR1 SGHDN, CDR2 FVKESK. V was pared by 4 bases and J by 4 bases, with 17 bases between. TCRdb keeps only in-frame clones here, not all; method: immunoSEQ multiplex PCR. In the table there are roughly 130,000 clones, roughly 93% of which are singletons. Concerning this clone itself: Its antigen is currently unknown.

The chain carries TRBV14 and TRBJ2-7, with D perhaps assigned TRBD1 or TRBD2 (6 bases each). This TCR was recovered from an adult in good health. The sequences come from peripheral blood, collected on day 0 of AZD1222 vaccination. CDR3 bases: TGTGCCAGCAGCCTCTCTGGGGGGCCCTCATACGAGCAGTACTTC. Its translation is CASSLSGGPSYEQYF.